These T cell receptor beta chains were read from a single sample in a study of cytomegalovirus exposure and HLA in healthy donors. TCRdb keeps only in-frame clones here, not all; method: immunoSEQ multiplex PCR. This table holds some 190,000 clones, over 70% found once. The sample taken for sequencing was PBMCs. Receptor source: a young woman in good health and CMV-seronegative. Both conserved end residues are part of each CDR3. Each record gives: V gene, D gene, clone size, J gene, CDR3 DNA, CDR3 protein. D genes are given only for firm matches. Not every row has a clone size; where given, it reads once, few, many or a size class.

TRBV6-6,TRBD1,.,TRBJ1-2,TGTGCCAGCAGCTCCTCAGACAGGGAGAGTAGCTATGGCTACACCTTC,CASSSSDRESSYGYTF
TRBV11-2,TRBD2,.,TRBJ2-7,TGTGCCAGCAGCTTACGTTTGGGACTAGTAACCAATAATGCCTACGAGCAGTACTTC,CASSLRLGLVTNNAYEQYF
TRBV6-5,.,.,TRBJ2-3,TGTGCCAGCAGCTCGAGACAGGTGGGGGGGGTAAAGTATTTT,CASSSRQVGGVKYF
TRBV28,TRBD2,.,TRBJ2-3,TGTGCCAGCAGCTCCGGGACTAGCGGAATCACAGATACGCAGTATTTT,CASSSGTSGITDTQYF
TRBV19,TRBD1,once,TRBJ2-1,TGTGCCAGTAGTATCTTGTCCGGGACAGTATACAATGAGCAGTTCTTC,CASSILSGTVYNEQFF
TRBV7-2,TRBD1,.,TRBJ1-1,TGTGCCAGCAGCACGGGACAGGGAGAATTGAACACTGAAGCTTTCTTT,CASSTGQGELNTEAFF
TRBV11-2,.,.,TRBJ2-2,TGTGCCAGCAAGGGGTCGAACACCGGGGAGCTGTTTTTT,CASKGSNTGELFF
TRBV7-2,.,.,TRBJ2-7,TGTGCCAGCAGCTTAGGGCAGAGGAGCTCCTACGAGCAGTACTTC,CASSLGQRSSYEQYF
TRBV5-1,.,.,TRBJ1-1,TGCGCCAGCAGCTTGGCCCCATGGGAGGCTGAAGCTTTCTTT,CASSLAPWEAEAFF
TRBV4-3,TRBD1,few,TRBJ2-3,TGCGCCAGCAGCCAAGATGGGAGACAGGGCTCAGATACGCAGTATTTT,CASSQDGRQGSDTQYF
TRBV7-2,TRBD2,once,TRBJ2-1,TGTGCCAGCAGCTTCGGGAGGATATACAATGAGCAGTTCTTC,CASSFGRIYNEQFF
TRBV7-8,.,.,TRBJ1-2,TGTGCCAGCAGCTTAGATTCGAGGGATGGCTACACCTTC,CASSLDSRDGYTF
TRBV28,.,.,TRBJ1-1,TGTGCCAGCAGTTTAGTCCTTAGTGGCACTGAAGCTTTCTTT,CASSLVLSGTEAFF
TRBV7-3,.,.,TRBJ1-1,TGTGCCAGCAGTTTGTCCGGGGTAATGGGGGCTTTCTTT,CASSLSGVMGAFF
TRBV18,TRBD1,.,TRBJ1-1,TGTGCCAGCTCACCAACACAGGGGGTGAGTGAAGCTTTCTTT,CASSPTQGVSEAFF
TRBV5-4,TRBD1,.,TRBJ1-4,TGTGCCAGCAGCTCGAGAGCCGGGACAGGGAATGAAAAACTGTTTTTT,CASSSRAGTGNEKLFF
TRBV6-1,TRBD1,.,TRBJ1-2,TGTGCCAGCAGTGAGACGGGACAGGGGGCAGGGGGCTACACCTTC,CASSETGQGAGGYTF
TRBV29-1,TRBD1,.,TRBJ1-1,TGCAGCGTGCGAAATTCTCCAGGGGGCTCGACTGAAGCTTTCTTT,CSVRNSPGGSTEAFF
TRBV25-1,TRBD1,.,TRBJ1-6,TGTGCCAGCAGGAGGACAGGGGATTCACCCCTCCACTTT,CASRRTGDSPLHF
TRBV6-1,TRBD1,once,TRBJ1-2,TGTGCCAGCATTAAGACAGGGGGAAACTATGGCTACACCTTC,CASIKTGGNYGYTF
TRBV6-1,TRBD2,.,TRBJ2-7,TGTGCCAGCAGAGCTAGGGACTACCCCTCCTACGAGCAGTACTTC,CASRARDYPSYEQYF
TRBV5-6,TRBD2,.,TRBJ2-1,TGTGCCAGCAGGGTCGGGCGGGAGATGGGGAATGAGCAGTTCTTC,CASRVGREMGNEQFF
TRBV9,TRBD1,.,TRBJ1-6,TGTGCCAGCAGCGCGACAGGGGCCTCGGCTTCACCCCTCCACTTT,CASSATGASASPLHF
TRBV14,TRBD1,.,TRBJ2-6,TGTGCCAGCAGCCCGAGTCCCGGGACAGGGACTGGGGCCAACGTCCTGACTTTC,CASSPSPGTGTGANVLTF
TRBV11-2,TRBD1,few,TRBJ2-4,TGTGCCAGCAGCTTAGGGCCGGGACAGCACAAAAACATTCAGTACTTC,CASSLGPGQHKNIQYF
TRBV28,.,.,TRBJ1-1,TGTGCCAGCAGTTTATCCGGACACATGAACACTGAAGCTTTCTTT,CASSLSGHMNTEAFF
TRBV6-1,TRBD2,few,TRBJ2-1,TGTGCCAGCAGTGAAGCTAGCGGGGGGGCCTACAATGAGCAGTTCTTC,CASSEASGGAYNEQFF
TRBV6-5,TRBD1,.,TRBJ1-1,TGTGCCAGCAGTGAGACAGGGGGCATTGAAGCTTTCTTT,CASSETGGIEAFF